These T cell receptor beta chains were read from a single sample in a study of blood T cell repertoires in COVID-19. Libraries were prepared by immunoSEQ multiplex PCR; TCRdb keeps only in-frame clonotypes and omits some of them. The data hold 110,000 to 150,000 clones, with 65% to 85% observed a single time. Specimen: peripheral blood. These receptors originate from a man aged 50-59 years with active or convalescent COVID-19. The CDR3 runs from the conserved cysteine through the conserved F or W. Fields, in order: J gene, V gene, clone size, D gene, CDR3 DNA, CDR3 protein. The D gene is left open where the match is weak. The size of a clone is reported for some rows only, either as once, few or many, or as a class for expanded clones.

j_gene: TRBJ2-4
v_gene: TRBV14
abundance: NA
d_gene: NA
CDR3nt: TGTGCCAGCAGCCAGCTCCGAGAGGGAGCCAAAAACATTCAGTACTTC
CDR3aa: CASSQLREGAKNIQYF

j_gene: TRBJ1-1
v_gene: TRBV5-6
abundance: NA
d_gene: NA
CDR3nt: TGTGCCAGCAGCTCCATGGAGGGAGGGTGGGGCACTGAAGCTTTCTTT
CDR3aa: CASSSMEGGWGTEAFF

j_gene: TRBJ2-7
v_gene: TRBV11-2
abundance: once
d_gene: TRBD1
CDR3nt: TGTGCCAGCAGTGAGGGGGCAGGAACCTACGAGCAGTACTTC
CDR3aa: CASSEGAGTYEQYF

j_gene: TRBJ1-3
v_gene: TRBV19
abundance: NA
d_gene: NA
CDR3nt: TGTGCCAGTGACCAATCCGGGACTGGAAACACCATATATTTT
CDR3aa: CASDQSGTGNTIYF

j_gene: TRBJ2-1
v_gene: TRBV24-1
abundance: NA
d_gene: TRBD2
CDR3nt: TGTGCCACCAGTGATTTGGCGGGGGGCGCCTACAATGAGCAGTTCTTC
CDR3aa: CATSDLAGGAYNEQFF

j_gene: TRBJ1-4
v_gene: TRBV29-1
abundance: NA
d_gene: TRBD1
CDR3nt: TGCAGCGCTACAGGGGGGGACGCAACTAATGAAAAACTGTTTTTT
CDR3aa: CSATGGDATNEKLFF

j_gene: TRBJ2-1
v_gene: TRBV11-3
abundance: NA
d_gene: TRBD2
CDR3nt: TGTGCCAGCAGCCCCCGACTAGCGGGAGTGAATGAGCAGTTCTTC
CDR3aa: CASSPRLAGVNEQFF

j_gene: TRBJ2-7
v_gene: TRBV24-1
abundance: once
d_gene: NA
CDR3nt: TGTGCCACCAGTGCCCCTGGCGGGTACGAGCAGTACTTC
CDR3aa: CATSAPGGYEQYF

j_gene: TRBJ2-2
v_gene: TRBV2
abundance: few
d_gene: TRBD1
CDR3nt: TGTGCCAGCACTGCTTACAGGGGAAACACCGGGGAGCTGTTTTTT
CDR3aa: CASTAYRGNTGELFF

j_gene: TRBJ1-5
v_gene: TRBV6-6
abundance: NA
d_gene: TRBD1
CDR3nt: TGTGCCAGCAGTTACTTTTCCACAGGGGGCAATCAGCCCCAGCATTTT
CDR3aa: CASSYFSTGGNQPQHF

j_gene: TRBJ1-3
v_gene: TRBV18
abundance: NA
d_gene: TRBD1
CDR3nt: TGTGCCAGCTCACCTTCGACAGGGAGGTCCGGAAACACCATATATTTT
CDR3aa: CASSPSTGRSGNTIYF

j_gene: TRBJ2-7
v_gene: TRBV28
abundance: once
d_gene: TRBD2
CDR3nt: TGTGCCAGCAGGGGAAGCGGGAGACACGAGCAGTACTTC
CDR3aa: CASRGSGRHEQYF

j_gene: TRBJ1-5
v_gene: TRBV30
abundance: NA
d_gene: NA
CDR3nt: TGTGCCTGGAGTGTACAAGGTTCCAGGGTAAACTTTCAGCCCCAGCATTTT
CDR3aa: CAWSVQGSRVNFQPQHF

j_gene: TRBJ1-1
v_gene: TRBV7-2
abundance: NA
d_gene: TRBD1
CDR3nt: TGTGCCAGCAGCCTCCGACAGGGAGGGAACACTGAAGCTTTCTTT
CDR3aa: CASSLRQGGNTEAFF

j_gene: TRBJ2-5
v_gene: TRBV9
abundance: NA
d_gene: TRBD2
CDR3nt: TGTGCCAGCAGTACTAGCGGGAGTTGGGAGACCCAGTACTTC
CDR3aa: CASSTSGSWETQYF

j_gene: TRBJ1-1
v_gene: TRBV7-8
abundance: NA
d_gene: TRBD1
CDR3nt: TGTGCCAGCAGCTCGACAGGGCGGGGCACTGAAGCTTTCTTT
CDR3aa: CASSSTGRGTEAFF

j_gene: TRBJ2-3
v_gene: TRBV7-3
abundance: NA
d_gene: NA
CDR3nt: TGTGCCAGCAGCTTACAGGGAACCACAGATACGCAGTATTTT
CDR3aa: CASSLQGTTDTQYF

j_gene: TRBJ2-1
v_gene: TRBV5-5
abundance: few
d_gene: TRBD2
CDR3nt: TGTGCCAGCACACCAGCGGGAAACAATGAGCAGTTCTTC
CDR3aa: CASTPAGNNEQFF

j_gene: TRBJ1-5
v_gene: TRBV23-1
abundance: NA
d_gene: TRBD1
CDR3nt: TGCGCCAGCAGTCTACAGGGGCGGTGGAGCAATCAGCCCCAGCATTTT
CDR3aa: CASSLQGRWSNQPQHF

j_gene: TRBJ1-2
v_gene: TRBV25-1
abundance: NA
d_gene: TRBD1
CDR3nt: TGTGCCAGCAGTAGGACAGGACCTGCCCAATCTAACTATGGCTACACCTTC
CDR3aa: CASSRTGPAQSNYGYTF

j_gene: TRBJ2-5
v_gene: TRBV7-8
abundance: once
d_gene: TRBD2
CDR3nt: TGTGCCAGCAGCTTAATTCTAGCGGGAGAGGGGGAGACCCAGTACTTC
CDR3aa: CASSLILAGEGETQYF

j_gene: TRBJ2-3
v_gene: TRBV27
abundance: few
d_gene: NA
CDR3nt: TGTGCCAGCAGTTTAAGGCTAGCCACAGATACGCAGTATTTT
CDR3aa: CASSLRLATDTQYF

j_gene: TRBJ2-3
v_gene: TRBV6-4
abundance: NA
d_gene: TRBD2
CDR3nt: TGTGCCAGCAGTTCCCTAGCGGGAGGAGATACGCAGTATTTT
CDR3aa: CASSSLAGGDTQYF

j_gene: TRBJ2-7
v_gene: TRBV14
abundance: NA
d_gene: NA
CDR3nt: TGTGCCAGCAGCCCCCCCCGGGGAGTCAGCTCCTACGAGCAGTACTTC
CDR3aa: CASSPPRGVSSYEQYF

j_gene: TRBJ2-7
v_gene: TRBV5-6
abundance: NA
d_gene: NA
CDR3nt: TGTGCCAGCAGCTTGAGAGCCGCGGACGAGCAGTACTTC
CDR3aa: CASSLRAADEQYF

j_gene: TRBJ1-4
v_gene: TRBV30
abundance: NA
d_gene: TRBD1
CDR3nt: TGTGCCTGGAGTAGACAGGGAAATGAAAAACTGTTTTTT
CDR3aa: CAWSRQGNEKLFF

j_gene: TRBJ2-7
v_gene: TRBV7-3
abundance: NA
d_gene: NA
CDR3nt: TGTGCCAGCAGCGCCGCCAGAGGGTACGAGCAGTACTTC
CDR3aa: CASSAARGYEQYF

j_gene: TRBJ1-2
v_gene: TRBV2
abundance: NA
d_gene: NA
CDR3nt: TGTGCCAGCACCCCGGGGGGACCGCGCTACACCTTC
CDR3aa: CASTPGGPRYTF

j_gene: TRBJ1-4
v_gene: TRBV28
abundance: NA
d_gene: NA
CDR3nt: TGTGCCAGCAGTCCTCCGAGGGCCTCGTTTAATGAAAAACTGTTTTTT
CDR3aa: CASSPPRASFNEKLFF

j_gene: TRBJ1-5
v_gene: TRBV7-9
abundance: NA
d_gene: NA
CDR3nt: TGTGCCAGCAGCCGCGGTTCGAGCAATCAGCCCCAGCATTTT
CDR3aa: CASSRGSSNQPQHF

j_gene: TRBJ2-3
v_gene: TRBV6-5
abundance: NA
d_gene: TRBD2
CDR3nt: TGTGCCAGCAGGAGCGGGAGAAGAGCAGATACGCAGTATTTT
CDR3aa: CASRSGRRADTQYF

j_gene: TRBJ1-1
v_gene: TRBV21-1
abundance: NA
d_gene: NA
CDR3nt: NA
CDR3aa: CASSKNWGRGTEAFF

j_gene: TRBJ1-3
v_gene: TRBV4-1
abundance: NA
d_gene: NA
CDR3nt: TGCGCCAGCAGCGCTCGGGATGTTCGCGACACCATATATTTT
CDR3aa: CASSARDVRDTIYF

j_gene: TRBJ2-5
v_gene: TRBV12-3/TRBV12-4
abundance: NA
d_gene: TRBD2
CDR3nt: TGTGCCTCGGGGGGGGCGAGAGAGACCCAGTACTTC
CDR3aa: CASGGARETQYF

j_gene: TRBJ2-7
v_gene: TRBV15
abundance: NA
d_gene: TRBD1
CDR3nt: TGTGCCACCAGCAGAGATAGGGACAGGGTTAACGAGCAGTACTTC
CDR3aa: CATSRDRDRVNEQYF

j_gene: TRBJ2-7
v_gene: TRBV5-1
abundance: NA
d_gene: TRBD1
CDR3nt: TGCGCCAGCAGTCCCGGGACAGGGTTCGGTGAGCAGTACTTC
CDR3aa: CASSPGTGFGEQYF

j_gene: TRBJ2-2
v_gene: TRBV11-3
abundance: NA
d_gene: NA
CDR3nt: TGTGCCAGCAGCTCGGAGTTCTACACCGGGGAGCTGTTTTTT
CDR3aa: CASSSEFYTGELFF

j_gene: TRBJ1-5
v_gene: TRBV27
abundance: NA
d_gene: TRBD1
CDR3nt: TGTGCCAGCAACGCGGGACAGGGGGGCAATCAGCCCCAGCATTTT
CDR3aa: CASNAGQGGNQPQHF

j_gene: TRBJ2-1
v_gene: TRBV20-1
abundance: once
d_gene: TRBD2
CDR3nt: TGCAGTGCTAGTGGGACTAGCGGATTCTCCTACAATGAGCAGTTCTTC
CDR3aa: CSASGTSGFSYNEQFF

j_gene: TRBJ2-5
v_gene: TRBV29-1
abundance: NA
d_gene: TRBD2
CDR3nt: TGCAGCGCCCGAGCGGGAGGGCCCGCAGAGACCCAGTACTTC
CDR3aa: CSARAGGPAETQYF

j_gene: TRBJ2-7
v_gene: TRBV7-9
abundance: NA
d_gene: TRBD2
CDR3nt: TGTGCCAGCAGCTTAGGGGTAGTTAGCGGGATCTACGAGCAGTACTTC
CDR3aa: CASSLGVVSGIYEQYF

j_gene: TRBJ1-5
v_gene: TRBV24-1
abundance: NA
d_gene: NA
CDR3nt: TGTGCCACCAGTGATACAAAGAATCAGCCCCAGCATTTT
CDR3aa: CATSDTKNQPQHF

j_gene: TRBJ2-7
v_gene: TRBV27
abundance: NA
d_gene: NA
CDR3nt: TGTGCCAGCAGTTTATCTGGGCGGGGTTCCTACGAGCAGTACTTC
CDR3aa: CASSLSGRGSYEQYF

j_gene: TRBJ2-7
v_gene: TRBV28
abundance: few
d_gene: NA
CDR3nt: TGTGCCAGCAGTAATGTGGAGACAGGCCTTCTCCTTTACGAGCAGTACTTC
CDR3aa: CASSNVETGLLLYEQYF

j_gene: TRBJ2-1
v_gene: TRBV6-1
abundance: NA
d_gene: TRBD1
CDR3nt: TGTGCCAGCAGTGAGACAGGGGCGGGAGAGCAGTTCTTC
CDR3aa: CASSETGAGEQFF

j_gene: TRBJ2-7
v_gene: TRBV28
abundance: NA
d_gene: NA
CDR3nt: TGTGCCAGCAGTTTGAGGGGGGAGCAGTACTTC
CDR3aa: CASSLRGEQYF

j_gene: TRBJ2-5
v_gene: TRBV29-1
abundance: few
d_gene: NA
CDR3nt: TGCAGCGTTACAGCACGGGACACCATCTTCCAAGAGACCCAGTACTTC
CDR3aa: CSVTARDTIFQETQYF

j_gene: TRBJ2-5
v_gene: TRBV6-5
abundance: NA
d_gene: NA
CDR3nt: TGTGCCAGCACCATAGGGGGGGTCACGGGCGAGACCCAGTACTTC
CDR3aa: CASTIGGVTGETQYF

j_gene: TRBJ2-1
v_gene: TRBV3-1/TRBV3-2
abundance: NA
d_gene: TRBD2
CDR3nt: TGTGCCAGCAGCCAATTGCTAGCGGGCCATGAGCAGTTCTTC
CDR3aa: CASSQLLAGHEQFF

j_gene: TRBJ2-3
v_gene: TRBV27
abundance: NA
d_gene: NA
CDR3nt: TGTGCCACCGCGGGTTACACAGATACGCAGTATTTT
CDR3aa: CATAGYTDTQYF

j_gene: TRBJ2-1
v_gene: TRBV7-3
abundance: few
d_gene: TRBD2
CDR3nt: TGTGCCAGCGGAAAAACGGGAGGGATCAATGAGCAGTTCTTC
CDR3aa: CASGKTGGINEQFF

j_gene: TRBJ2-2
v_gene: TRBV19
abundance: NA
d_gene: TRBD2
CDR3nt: TGTGCCAGTAGTATAAAACTAGCGGGAGACACCGGGGAGCTGTTTTTT
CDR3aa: CASSIKLAGDTGELFF

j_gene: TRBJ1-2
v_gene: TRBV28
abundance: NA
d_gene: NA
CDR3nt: TGTGCCAGCAGTCTACGGGTGAGACAGGATGGCTACACCTTC
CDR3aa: CASSLRVRQDGYTF

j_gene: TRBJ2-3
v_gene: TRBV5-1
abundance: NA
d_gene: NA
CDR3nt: TGCGCCAGCAGCGCGGGGTTGGCCCTAGACACAGATACGCAGTATTTT
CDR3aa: CASSAGLALDTDTQYF